The T cell receptor (beta chain) under discussion was sequenced for a study of CD8+CD57+ T cells in acquired aplastic anemia. Deletions cut 4 bases from V and 8 bases from J, with 15 bases between. CDR3 length equals 14 residues. Germline V lookup: CDR1 DFQATT, CDR2 SNEGSKA (reference sequence). Genomic DNA acted as the template from which TCR beta VDJ combination and CDR3 sequence profiling were carried out. Using its own MiXCR run on the reads, TCRdb lists one record per CDR3 protein. The table includes a few hundred thousand distinct CDR3 sequences, around 72% detected once. This clonotype was seen once.

Sequenced input: sorted CD4+, CD8+, or CD8+CD57+ T cells (not recorded which) from PBMCs. The origin of this receptor is a human donor in good health, serving as a control. This sequence joins TRBV20-1 and TRBJ1-6; D is ambiguous. CDR3 nucleotides: TGCAGTGCTATTGCTCTGAGTATTGATTCACCCCTCCACTTT. It encodes CSAIALSIDSPLHF.